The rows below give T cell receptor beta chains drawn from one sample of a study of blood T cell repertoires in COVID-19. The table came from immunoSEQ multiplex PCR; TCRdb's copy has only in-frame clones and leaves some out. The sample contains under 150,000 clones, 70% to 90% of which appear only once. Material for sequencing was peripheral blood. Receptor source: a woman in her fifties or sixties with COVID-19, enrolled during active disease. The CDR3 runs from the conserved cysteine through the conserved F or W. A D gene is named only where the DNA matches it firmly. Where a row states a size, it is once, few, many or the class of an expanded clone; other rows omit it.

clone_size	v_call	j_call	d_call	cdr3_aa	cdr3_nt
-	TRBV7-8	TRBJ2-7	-	CASSLERTSYRGEQYF	TGTGCCAGCAGCTTAGAACGCACTAGCTATCGGGGCGAGCAGTACTTC
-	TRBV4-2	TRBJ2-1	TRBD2	CASSQASGGGLGLRNEQFF	TGTGCCAGCAGCCAAGCTAGCGGGGGGGGTCTTGGGCTACGCAATGAGCAGTTCTTC
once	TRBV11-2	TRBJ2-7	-	CASSLDVQSYEQYF	TGTGCCAGCAGCTTAGATGTACAGTCCTACGAGCAGTACTTC
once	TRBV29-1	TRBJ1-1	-	CSVDRAHTEAFF	TGCAGCGTTGACAGGGCCCACACTGAAGCTTTCTTT
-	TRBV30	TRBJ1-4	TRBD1	CAWTGKGTGSEKLFF	TGTGCCTGGACAGGGAAGGGGACAGGGTCTGAAAAACTGTTTTTT
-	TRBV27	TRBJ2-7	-	CATQGLYREQYF	TGTGCCACCCAGGGGCTTTATAGGGAGCAGTACTTC
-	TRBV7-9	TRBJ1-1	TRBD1	CASSFDRGLGEAFF	TGTGCCAGCAGCTTTGACAGGGGGCTGGGAGAAGCTTTCTTT
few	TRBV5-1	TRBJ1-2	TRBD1	CASSLARDRANYGYTF	TGCGCCAGCAGCTTGGCCCGGGACAGAGCTAACTATGGCTACACCTTC
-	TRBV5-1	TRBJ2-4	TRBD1	CASSVTGENIQYF	TGCGCCAGCAGCGTAACAGGGGAAAACATTCAGTACTTC
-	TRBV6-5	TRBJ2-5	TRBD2	CASSYAGGPGETQYF	TGTGCCAGCAGTTACGCGGGGGGGCCGGGAGAGACCCAGTACTTC
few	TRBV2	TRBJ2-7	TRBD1	CASSEAVTGVYEQYF	TGTGCCAGCAGTGAAGCGGTGACAGGGGTGTACGAGCAGTACTTC
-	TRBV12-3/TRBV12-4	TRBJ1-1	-	CASSYITEAFF	TGTGCCAGCAGTTACATAACTGAAGCTTTCTTT
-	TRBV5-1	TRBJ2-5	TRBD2	CASSKAGVQETQYF	TGCGCCAGCAGCAAAGCGGGGGTCCAAGAGACCCAGTACTTC
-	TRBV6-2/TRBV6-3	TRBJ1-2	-	CASSPVPLGGWSGYTF	TGTGCCAGCAGCCCCGTCCCACTCGGCGGATGGAGTGGCTACACCTTC
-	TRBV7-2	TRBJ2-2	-	CASSLAGLNTGELFF	TGTGCCAGCAGCTTAGCGGGGCTGAACACCGGGGAGCTGTTTTTT
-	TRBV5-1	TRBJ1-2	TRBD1	CASSSTVARDRGSSGYTF	TGCGCCAGCAGCTCGACGGTTGCCCGGGACAGGGGTAGTTCTGGCTACACCTTC
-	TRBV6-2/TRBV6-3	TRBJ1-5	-	CASSFSDQPQHF	TGTGCCAGCAGTTTTAGCGATCAGCCCCAGCATTTT
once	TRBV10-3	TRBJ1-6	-	CAISPGGYNSPLHF	TGTGCCATCAGCCCCGGCGGTTATAATTCACCCCTCCACTTT
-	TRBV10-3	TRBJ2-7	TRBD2	CAISSLAGGSGEQYF	TGTGCCATCAGTTCGTTAGCGGGGGGATCTGGCGAGCAGTACTTC
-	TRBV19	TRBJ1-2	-	CAASNPGINYGYTF	TGTGCCGCCAGTAACCCAGGAATTAACTATGGCTACACCTTC
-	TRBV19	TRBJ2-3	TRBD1	CASSVSQGWSDTQYF	TGTGCCAGTAGCGTCTCACAGGGGTGGTCAGATACGCAGTATTTT
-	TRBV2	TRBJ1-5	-	CASSPRDGGGPQHF	TGTGCCAGCAGTCCCCGGGACGGCGGGGGACCCCAGCATTTT
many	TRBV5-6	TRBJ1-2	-	CASTRDNYGYTF	TGTGCCAGCACGCGGGACAACTATGGCTACACCTTC
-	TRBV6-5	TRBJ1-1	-	CASKGYGGAFF	TGTGCCAGCAAGGGTTACGGGGGAGCTTTCTTT
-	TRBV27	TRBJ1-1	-	CASSLSWQGWTEAFF	TGTGCCAGCAGTTTATCCTGGCAGGGCTGGACTGAAGCTTTCTTT
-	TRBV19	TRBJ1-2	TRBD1	CASRLTGKRGDYGYTF	TGTGCCAGTAGACTGACAGGGAAAAGAGGTGACTATGGCTACACCTTC
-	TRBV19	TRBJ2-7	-	CASSISILRQASSYEQYF	TGTGCCAGTAGTATCTCCATCCTACGACAGGCCAGCTCCTACGAGCAGTACTTC
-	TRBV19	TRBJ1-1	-	CASSIVEGGTEAFF	TGTGCCAGTAGTATAGTTGAGGGCGGCACTGAAGCTTTCTTT
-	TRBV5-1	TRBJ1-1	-	CASSLRPRSTEGVNTEAFF	TGCGCCAGCAGCTTGCGGCCCCGCTCCACAGAGGGGGTAAACACTGAAGCTTTCTTT
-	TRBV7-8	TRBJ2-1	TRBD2	CASSRRGGDNEQFF	TGTGCCAGCAGCCGGCGGGGGGGAGACAATGAGCAGTTCTTC